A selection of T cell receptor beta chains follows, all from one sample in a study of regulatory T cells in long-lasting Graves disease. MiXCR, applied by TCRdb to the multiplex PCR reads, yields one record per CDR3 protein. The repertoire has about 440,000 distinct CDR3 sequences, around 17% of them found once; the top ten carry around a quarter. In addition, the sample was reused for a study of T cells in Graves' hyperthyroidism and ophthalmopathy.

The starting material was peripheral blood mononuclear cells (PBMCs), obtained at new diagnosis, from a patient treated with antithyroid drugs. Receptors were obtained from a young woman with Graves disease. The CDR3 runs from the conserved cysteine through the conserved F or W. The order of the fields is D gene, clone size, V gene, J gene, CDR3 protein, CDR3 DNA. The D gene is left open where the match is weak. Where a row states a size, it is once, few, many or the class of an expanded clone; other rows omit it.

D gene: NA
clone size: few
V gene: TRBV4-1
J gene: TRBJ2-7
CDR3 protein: CAGSQAPLPAHEQYF
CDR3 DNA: TGCGCCGGCAGCCAAGCCCCCCTCCCCGCTCACGAGCAGTACTTC

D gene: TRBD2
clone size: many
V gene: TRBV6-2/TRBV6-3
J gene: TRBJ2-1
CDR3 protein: CASSRVAGGFYNEQFF
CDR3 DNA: TGTGCCAGCAGTAGGGTAGCGGGAGGTTTCTACAATGAGCAGTTCTTC

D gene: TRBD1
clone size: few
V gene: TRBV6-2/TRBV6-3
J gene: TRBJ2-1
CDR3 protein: CASPGPGTAYNEQFF
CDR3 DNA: TGTGCCAGCCCGGGTCCCGGGACAGCTTACAATGAGCAGTTCTTC

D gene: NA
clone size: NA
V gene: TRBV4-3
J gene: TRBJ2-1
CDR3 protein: CASSPELGSSYNEQFF
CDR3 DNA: TGCGCCAGCAGCCCCGAGCTGGGGAGCTCCTACAATGAGCAGTTCTTC

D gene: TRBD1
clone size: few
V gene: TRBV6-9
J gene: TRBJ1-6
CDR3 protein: CASSYSPTGPRSLHF
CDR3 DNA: TGTGCCAGCAGTTACTCACCGACAGGGCCAAGGTCCCTCCACTTT

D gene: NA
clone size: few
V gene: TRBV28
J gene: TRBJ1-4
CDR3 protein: CASSLPIGTHEKLFF
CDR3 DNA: TGTGCCAGCAGTTTACCCATCGGGACACATGAAAAACTGTTTTTT

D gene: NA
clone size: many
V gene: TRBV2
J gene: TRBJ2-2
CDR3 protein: CASLHSEGNTGELFF
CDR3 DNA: TGTGCCAGCCTACACTCGGAGGGGAACACCGGGGAGCTGTTTTTT

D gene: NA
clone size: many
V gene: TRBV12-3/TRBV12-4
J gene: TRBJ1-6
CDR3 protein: CASSGGAGHNSPLHF
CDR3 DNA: TGTGCCAGCAGTGGCGGGGCAGGGCATAATTCACCCCTCCACTTT

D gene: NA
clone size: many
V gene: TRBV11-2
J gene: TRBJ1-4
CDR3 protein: CASSFGMTGFVQLEKLFF
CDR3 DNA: TGTGCCAGCAGCTTCGGGATGACAGGTTTTGTACAGCTTGAAAAACTGTTTTTT

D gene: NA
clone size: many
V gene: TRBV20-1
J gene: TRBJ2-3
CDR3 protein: CSARDWGRTQYF
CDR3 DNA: TGCAGTGCTAGAGATTGGGGGCGTACGCAGTATTTT

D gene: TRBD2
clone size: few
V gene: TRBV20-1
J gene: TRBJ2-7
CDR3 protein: CSARSSGNQIRYEQYF
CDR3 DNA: TGCAGTGCTAGGTCTAGCGGGAACCAAATTCGCTACGAGCAGTACTTC

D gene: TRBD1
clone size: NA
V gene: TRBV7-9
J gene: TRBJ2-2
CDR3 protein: CASSLALGAGGTGELFF
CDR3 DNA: TGTGCCAGCAGCTTAGCTCTTGGAGCAGGGGGCACCGGGGAGCTGTTTTTT

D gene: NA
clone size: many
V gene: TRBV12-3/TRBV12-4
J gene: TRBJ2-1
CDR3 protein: CASSLIGSYNEQFF
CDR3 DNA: TGTGCCAGCAGCCTCATAGGTTCCTACAATGAGCAGTTCTTC

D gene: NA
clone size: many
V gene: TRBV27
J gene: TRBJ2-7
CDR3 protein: CASSLSPGGRDYEQYF
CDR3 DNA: TGTGCCAGCAGTTTATCGCCTGGTGGGCGGGACTACGAGCAGTACTTC

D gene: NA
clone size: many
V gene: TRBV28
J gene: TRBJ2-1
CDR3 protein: CATHTPRGEQFF
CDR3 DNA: TGTGCCACACATACCCCTCGAGGTGAGCAGTTCTTC

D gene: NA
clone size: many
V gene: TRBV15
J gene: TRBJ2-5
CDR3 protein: CATSRGGVETQYF
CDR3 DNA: TGTGCCACCAGCAGAGGTGGTGTAGAGACCCAGTACTTC

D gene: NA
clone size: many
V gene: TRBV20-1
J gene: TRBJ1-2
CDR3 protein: CSARVGNYGYTF
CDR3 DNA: TGCAGTGCTAGAGTAGGGAACTATGGCTACACCTTC

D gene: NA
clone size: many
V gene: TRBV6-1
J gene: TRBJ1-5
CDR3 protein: CASSRFLLGRESNQPQHF
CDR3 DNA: TGTGCCAGCAGTAGGTTCCTGTTGGGCAGGGAGAGCAATCAGCCCCAGCATTTT

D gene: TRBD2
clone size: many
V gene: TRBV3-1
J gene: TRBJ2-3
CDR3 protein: CASSQEGLDLNTQYF
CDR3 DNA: TGTGCCAGCAGCCAAGAGGGACTAGATCTAAATACGCAGTATTTT

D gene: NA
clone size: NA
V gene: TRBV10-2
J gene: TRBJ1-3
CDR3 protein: CASLGRPSGNTIYF
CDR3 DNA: TGCGCCAGCCTAGGACGGCCTTCTGGAAACACCATATATTTT

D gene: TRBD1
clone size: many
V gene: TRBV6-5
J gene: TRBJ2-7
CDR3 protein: CASSLIQGGYEQYF
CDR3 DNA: TGTGCCAGCAGTTTAATACAGGGGGGATACGAGCAGTACTTC

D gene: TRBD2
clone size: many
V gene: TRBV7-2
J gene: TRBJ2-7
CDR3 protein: CASSLGAVRAGDTNEQYF
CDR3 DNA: TGTGCCAGCAGCTTAGGCGCAGTAAGGGCGGGAGATACTAACGAGCAGTACTTC

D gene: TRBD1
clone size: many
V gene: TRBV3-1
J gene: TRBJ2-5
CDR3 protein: CASSSRQGARETQYF
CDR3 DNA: TGTGCCAGCAGCTCCAGACAGGGGGCAAGGGAGACCCAGTACTTC

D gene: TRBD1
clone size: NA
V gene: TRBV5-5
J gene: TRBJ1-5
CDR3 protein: CASSLRTGGNQPQHF
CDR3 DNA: TGTGCCAGCAGCCTACGGACAGGGGGCAATCAGCCCCAGCATTTT

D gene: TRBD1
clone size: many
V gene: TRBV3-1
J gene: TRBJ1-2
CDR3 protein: CASSRSGTGGGYTF
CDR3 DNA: TGTGCCAGCAGCCGCTCAGGGACAGGGGGTGGCTACACCTTC

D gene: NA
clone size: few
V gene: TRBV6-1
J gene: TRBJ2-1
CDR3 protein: CASSKMTEGPRGEQFF
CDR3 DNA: TGTGCCAGCAGCAAGATGACCGAGGGCCCCCGGGGTGAGCAGTTCTTC

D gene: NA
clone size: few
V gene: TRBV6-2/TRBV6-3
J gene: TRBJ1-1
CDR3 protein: CASSYTQALLMNTEAFF
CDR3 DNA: TGTGCCAGCAGTTACACGCAGGCTCTTCTTATGAACACTGAAGCTTTCTTT

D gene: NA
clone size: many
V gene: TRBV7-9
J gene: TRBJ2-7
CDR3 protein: CASSLAGWNYEQYF
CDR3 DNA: TGTGCCAGCAGCCTCGCGGGCTGGAACTACGAGCAGTACTTC

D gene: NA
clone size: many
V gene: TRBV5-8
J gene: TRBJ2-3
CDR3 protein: CASSSIWSDTSTDTQYF
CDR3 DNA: TGTGCCAGCAGCTCTATCTGGTCGGATACTAGCACAGATACGCAGTATTTT

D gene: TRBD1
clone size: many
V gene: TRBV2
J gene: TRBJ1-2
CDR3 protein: CASSPFGTGSYGYTF
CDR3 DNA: TGTGCCAGCAGCCCTTTCGGGACAGGTAGCTATGGCTACACCTTC

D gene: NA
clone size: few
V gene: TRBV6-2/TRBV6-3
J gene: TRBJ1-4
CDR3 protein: CASSPGRAYEKLFF
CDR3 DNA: TGTGCCAGCAGCCCTGGGAGGGCGTATGAAAAACTGTTTTTT

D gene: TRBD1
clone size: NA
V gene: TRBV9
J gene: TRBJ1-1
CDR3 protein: CAGSVGFTPPGQDFAEAFF
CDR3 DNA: TGTGCCGGCAGCGTAGGCTTCACCCCGCCCGGACAGGACTTCGCTGAAGCTTTCTTT

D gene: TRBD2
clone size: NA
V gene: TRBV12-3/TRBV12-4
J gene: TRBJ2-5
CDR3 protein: CASSSVMGLAGESGTQYF
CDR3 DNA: TGTGCCAGCAGTTCCGTTATGGGACTAGCGGGAGAGTCTGGGACCCAGTACTTC

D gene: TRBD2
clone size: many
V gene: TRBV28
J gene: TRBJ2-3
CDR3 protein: CASSSASGRQRSTQYF
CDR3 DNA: TGTGCCAGCAGTTCGGCTAGCGGGAGGCAGCGCAGTACGCAGTATTTT

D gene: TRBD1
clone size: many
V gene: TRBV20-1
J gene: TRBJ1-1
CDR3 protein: CSATGTGRTEAFF
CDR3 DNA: TGCAGTGCTACCGGGACAGGGAGGACTGAAGCTTTCTTT

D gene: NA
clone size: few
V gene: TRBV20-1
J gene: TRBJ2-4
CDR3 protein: CSAKGAEGYADIQYF
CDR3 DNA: TGCAGTGCTAAGGGGGCGGAGGGGTATGCAGACATTCAGTACTTC

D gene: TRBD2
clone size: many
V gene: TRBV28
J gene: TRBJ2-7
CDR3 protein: CASSLRAGAHEQYF
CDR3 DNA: TGTGCCAGCAGTCTGCGAGCGGGAGCGCACGAGCAGTACTTC

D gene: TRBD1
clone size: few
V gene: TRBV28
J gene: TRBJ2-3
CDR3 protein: CAGSLAGGMSTDTQYF
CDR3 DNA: TGTGCCGGCAGTTTGGCAGGGGGTATGAGCACAGATACGCAGTATTTT

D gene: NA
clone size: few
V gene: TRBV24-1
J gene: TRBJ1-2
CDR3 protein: CATSDIRATSYTF
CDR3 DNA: TGTGCCACCAGTGATATCAGGGCGACGAGCTACACCTTC

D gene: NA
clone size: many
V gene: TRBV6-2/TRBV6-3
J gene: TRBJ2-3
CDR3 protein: CAIQGTETDTQYF
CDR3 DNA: TGTGCCATCCAGGGAACGGAGACAGATACGCAGTATTTT

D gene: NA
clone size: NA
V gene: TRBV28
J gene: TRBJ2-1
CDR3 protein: CASSKLNNEQFF
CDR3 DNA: TGTGCCAGCAGCAAGTTAAACAATGAGCAGTTCTTC

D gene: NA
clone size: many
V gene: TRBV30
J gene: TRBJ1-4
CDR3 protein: CAWSYGRLNEKLFF
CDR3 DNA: TGTGCCTGGAGCTACGGACGGTTGAATGAAAAACTGTTTTTT

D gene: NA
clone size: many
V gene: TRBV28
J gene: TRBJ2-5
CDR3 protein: CASSFFRQETQYF
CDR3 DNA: TGTGCCAGCAGTTTCTTTAGGCAAGAGACCCAGTACTTC

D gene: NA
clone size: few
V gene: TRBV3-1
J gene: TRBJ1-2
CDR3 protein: CASSPERENYGYTF
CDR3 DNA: TGTGCCAGCAGCCCGGAACGGGAAAACTATGGCTACACCTTC

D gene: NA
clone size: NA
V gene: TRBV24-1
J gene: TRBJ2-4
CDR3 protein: CATSDREHIQYF
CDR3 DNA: TGTGCCACCAGTGACAGGGAGCACATTCAGTACTTC

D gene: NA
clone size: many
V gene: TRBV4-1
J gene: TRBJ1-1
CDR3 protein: CASSTGPTNTEAFF
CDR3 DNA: TGCGCCAGTAGCACGGGACCCACGAACACTGAAGCTTTCTTT

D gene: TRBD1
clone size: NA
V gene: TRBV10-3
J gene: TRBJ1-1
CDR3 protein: CASRPSMGTGGTEAFF
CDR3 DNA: TGTGCCTCTCGGCCAAGCATGGGGACAGGAGGAACTGAAGCTTTCTTT

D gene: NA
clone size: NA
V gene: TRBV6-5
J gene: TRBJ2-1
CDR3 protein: CASSYSPENEQFF
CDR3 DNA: TGTGCCAGCAGTTACTCGCCGGAGAATGAGCAGTTCTTC

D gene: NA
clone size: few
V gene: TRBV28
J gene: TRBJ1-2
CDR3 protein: CASSLWAIGADGYTF
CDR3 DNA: TGTGCCAGCAGTTTATGGGCGATTGGGGCTGATGGCTACACCTTC

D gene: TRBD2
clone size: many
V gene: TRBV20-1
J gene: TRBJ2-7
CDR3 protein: CSARDFKIVAGATYEQYF
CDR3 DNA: TGCAGTGCTAGAGATTTCAAGATTGTAGCGGGAGCCACCTACGAGCAGTACTTC

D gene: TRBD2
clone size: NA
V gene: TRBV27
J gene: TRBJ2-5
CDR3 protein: CASSPSIETGGPETQYF
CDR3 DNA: TGTGCCAGCAGTCCCTCAATCGAGACGGGAGGGCCGGAGACCCAGTACTTC

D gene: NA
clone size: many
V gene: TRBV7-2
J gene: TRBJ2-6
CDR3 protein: CASRQDSGANVLTF
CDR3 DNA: TGTGCCAGCCGCCAGGACTCTGGGGCCAACGTCCTGACTTTC

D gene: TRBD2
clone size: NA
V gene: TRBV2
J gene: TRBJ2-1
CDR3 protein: CASKGLAGGSYNEQFF
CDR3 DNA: TGTGCCAGTAAGGGACTAGCGGGAGGAAGCTACAATGAGCAGTTCTTC

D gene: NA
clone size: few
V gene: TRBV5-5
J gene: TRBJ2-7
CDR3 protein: CASSFRDDEQYF
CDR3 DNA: TGTGCCAGCAGCTTTAGGGACGACGAGCAGTACTTC

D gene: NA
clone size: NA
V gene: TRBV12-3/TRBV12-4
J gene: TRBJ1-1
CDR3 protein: CASSRLLNTEAFF
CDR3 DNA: TGTGCCAGCAGTCGACTGTTGAACACTGAAGCTTTCTTT

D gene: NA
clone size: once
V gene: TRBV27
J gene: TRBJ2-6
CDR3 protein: CASSRFSGANVLTF
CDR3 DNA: TGTGCCAGCAGCCGCTTCTCTGGGGCCAACGTCCTGACTTTC

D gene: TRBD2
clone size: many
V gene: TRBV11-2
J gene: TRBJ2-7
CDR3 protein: CASSLEVAGGLEQYF
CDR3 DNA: TGTGCCAGCAGCTTAGAGGTAGCGGGAGGACTCGAGCAGTACTTC